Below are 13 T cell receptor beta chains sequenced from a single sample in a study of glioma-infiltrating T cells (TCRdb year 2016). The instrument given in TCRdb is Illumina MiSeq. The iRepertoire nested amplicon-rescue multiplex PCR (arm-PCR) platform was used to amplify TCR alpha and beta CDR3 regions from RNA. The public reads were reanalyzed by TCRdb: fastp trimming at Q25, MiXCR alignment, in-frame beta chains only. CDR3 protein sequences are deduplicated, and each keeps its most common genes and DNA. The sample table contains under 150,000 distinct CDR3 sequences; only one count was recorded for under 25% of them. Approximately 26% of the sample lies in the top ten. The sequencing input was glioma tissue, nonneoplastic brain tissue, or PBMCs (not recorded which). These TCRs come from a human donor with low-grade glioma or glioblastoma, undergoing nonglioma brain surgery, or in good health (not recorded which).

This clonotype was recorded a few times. CDR3 residues: CATSDSDRPNYGYTF. The CDR3 DNA is TGTGCCACCAGTGACTCTGACAGGCCCAACTATGGCTACACCTTC. The J gene is TRBJ1-2, the V gene TRBV24-1, with D possibly matching TRBD1 (6 bases). Germline V CDR1 and CDR2: KGHDR, SFDVKD. CDR3 size: 15 residues. V was clipped by 4 bases and J by 2 bases, with 13 bases between them.

Here the CDR3 reads CASRAGGPGSEQFF. The DNA for the CDR3 is TGTGCCAGCAGGGCCGGGGGGCCGGGGAGTGAGCAGTTCTTC. V usage is TRBV6-4 and J usage is TRBJ2-1; a weak D match, TRBD2 (7 bases). Trimming stripped 6 bases from V and 9 bases from J, with 18 bases between. The germline V gene has CDR1 MRHNA and CDR2 SNTAGT. The CDR3 consists of 14 residues.

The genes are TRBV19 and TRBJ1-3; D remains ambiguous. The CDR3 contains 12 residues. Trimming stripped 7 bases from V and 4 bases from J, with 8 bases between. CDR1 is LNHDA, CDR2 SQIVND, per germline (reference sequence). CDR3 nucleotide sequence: TGTGCCAGTACCTTACAAGGAAACACCATATATTTT. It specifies CASTLQGNTIYF.

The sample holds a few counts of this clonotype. The DNA for the CDR3 is TGTGCCAGCAGCTTAGTAGCTGGAGTTAACAATGAGCAGTTCTTC. This gives the protein CASSLVAGVNNEQFF. The chain employs TRBV11-2 and TRBJ2-1; no definite D call. CDR1 is SGHAT and CDR2 is FQNNGV in the germline V gene. The V end was cut by 1 base, the J end by 5 bases, with 12 bases between. This CDR3 has 15 amino acids.

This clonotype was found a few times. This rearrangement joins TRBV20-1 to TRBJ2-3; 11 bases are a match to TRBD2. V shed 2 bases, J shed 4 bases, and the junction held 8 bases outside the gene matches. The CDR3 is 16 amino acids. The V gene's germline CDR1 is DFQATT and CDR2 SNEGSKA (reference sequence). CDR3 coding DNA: TGCAGTGCTAGACGATTAGCGGGGGGGAGTCCAGATACGCAGTATTTT. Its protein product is CSARRLAGGSPDTQYF.

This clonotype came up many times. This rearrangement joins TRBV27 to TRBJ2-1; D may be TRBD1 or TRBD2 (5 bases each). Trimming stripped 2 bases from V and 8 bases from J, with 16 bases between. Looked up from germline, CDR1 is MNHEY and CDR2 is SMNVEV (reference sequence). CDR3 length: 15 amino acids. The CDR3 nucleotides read TGTGCCAGCAGTTTAGGGCGGGTTCTGGGGGATGAGCAGTTCTTC. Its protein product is CASSLGRVLGDEQFF.

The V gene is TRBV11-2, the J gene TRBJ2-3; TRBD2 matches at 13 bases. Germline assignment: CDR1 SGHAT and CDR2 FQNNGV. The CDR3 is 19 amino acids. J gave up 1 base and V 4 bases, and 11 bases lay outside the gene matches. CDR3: CASSYAGTSGASGTDTQYF. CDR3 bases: TGTGCCAGCAGCTATGCCGGGACTAGCGGGGCATCCGGCACAGATACGCAGTATTTT. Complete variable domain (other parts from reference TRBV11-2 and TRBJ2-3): EAGVAQSPRYKIIEKRQSVAFWCNPISGHATLYWYQQILGQGPKLLIQFQNNGVVDDSQLPKDRFSAERLKGVDSTLKIQPAKLEDSAVYLCASSYAGTSGASGTDTQYFGPGTRLTVL.

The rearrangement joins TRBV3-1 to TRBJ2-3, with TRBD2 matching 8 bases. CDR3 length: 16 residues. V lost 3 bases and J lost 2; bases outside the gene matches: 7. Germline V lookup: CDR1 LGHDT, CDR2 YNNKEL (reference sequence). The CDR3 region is CASSQPAGAYTDTQYF. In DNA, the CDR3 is TGTGCCAGCAGCCAGCCAGCGGGGGCCTACACAGATACGCAGTATTTT.

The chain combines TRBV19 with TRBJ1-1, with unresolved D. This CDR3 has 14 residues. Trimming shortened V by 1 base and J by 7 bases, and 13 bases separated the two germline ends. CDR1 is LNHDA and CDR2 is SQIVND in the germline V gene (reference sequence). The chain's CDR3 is CASSIGYGPSEAFF. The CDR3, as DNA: TGTGCCAGTAGTATAGGTTACGGACCGAGTGAAGCTTTCTTT.

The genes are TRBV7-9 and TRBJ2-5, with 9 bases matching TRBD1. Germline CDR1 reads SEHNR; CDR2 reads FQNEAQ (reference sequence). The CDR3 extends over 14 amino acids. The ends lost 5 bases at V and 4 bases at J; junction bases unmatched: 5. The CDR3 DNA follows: TGTGCCAGCAGCCATGGACAGGGGAGAGAGACCCAGTACTTC. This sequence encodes CASSHGQGRETQYF.

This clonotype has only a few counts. The CDR3 nucleotides read TGTGCCATCAGTGGGGGCAATCGGGACACTGAAGCTTTCTTT. It codes for CAISGGNRDTEAFF. The rearrangement joins TRBV10-3 to TRBJ1-1; D is possibly TRBD1 (5 bases). In germline, CDR1 is ENHRY, CDR2 SYGVKD. V was trimmed by 4 bases and J by 3 bases, leaving 12 bases between them. CDR3 length: 14 amino acids.

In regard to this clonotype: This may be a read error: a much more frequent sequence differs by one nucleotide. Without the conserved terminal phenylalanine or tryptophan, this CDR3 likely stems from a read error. CDR3 residues: CASSLVVGDGLSTQYL. The CDR3 coding sequence is TGTGCCAGCAGCCTGGTGGTGGGGGACGGACTGTCGACCCAGTACCTC. The chain is built from TRBV2 and TRBJ2-5; D assignment may be TRBD1 or TRBD2 (5 bases each). This CDR3 is 16 amino acids long. Germline lookup yields CDR1 SNHLY and CDR2 FYNNEI. Deletions cut 6 bases from V and 7 bases from J, with 24 bases between.

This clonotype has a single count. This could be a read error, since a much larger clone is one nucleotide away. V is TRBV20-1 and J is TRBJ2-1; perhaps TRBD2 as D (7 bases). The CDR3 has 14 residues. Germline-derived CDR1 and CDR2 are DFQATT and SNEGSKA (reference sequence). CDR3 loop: CSSWAGASYSEQFF. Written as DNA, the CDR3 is TGCAGCTCCTGGGCGGGGGCTTCCTACAGTGAGCAGTTCTTC.